A selection of T cell receptor beta chains follows, all from one sample in a study of blood T cell repertoires in COVID-19. TCRdb keeps only in-frame clones here, not all; method: immunoSEQ multiplex PCR. The top ten hold 0.85% to 1.3% of the sample, which has a few hundred thousand clones, 81% seen once. The specimen was peripheral blood. The receptors were gathered from a human donor with acute or convalescent COVID-19. The donor label of this sample is uncertain. Each CDR3 is given with its conserved first and last residue. The D gene is left open where the match is weak. Clone size appears in some rows only: once, few, many, or a class for an expanded clone.

j_call	v_call	clone_size	d_call	cdr3_aa	cdr3_nt
TRBJ1-1	TRBV5-6	once	NA	CASSSGGVGTEAFF	TGTGCCAGCAGCTCCGGAGGGGTTGGCACTGAAGCTTTCTTT
TRBJ1-5	TRBV6-5	NA	NA	CASSPFGGSNQPQHF	TGTGCCAGCAGTCCCTTCGGGGGGTCCAATCAGCCCCAGCATTTT
TRBJ1-6	TRBV6-5	NA	TRBD1	CASRARDRVSSPLHF	TGTGCCAGCAGAGCCCGGGACAGGGTGTCATCACCCCTCCACTTT
TRBJ1-1	TRBV7-6	NA	NA	CASSLNRNTEAFF	TGTGCCAGCAGCTTAAACAGGAACACTGAAGCTTTCTTT
TRBJ2-1	TRBV30	NA	TRBD2	CAWSLTHLAGGLPEFF	TGTGCCTGGAGTCTCACCCATCTAGCGGGGGGCCTCCCCGAGTTCTTC
TRBJ2-7	TRBV11-2	NA	TRBD1	CASSLSTGAHEQYF	TGTGCCAGCAGCTTAAGCACAGGGGCGCACGAGCAGTACTTC
TRBJ1-5	TRBV19	NA	NA	CASSADRRNQPQHF	TGTGCCAGTAGTGCCGACAGACGCAATCAGCCCCAGCATTTT
TRBJ1-5	TRBV30	NA	NA	CAWSKQSNQPQHF	TGTGCCTGGAGTAAACAGAGCAATCAGCCCCAGCATTTT
TRBJ1-2	TRBV19	NA	TRBD1	CASKWGQGHGYTF	TGTGCCAGTAAGTGGGGACAGGGCCATGGCTACACCTTC
TRBJ1-1	TRBV25-1	NA	NA	CASSDATQGFEAFF	TGTGCCAGCAGTGACGCCACCCAGGGGTTCGAAGCTTTCTTT
TRBJ1-5	TRBV2	NA	NA	CASSEAGDQPQHF	TGTGCCAGCAGTGAAGCAGGGGATCAGCCCCAGCATTTT
TRBJ2-1	TRBV2	few	TRBD2	CASRRLAGGTYNEQFF	TGTGCCAGCAGGAGACTAGCGGGAGGAACCTACAATGAGCAGTTCTTC
TRBJ1-1	TRBV18	once	NA	CASSPQTNGAFF	TGTGCCAGCTCACCACAAACTAACGGAGCTTTCTTT
TRBJ2-2	TRBV10-1	NA	NA	CASSMGVGTGELFF	TGCGCCAGCTCTATGGGCGTCGGAACCGGGGAGCTGTTTTTT
TRBJ2-5	TRBV24-1	NA	TRBD2	CATSDPKLAGGQETQYF	TGTGCCACCAGTGATCCCAAACTAGCGGGAGGGCAAGAGACCCAGTACTTC
TRBJ1-5	TRBV18	NA	TRBD1	CASSPTGTVNQPQHF	TGTGCCAGCTCACCGACCGGGACAGTAAATCAGCCCCAGCATTTT
TRBJ2-4	TRBV4-1	NA	NA	CASSGPMDIQYF	TGCGCCAGCAGCGGGCCCATGGACATTCAGTACTTC
TRBJ2-7	TRBV5-1	NA	TRBD1	CASSTLPGQGALYEQYF	TGCGCCAGCAGCACGCTCCCGGGACAGGGGGCCTTGTACGAGCAGTACTTC
TRBJ1-1	TRBV21-1	NA	NA	CASSPPVAGRTEAFF	TGTGCCAGCAGCCCTCCCGTCGCGGGGCGCACTGAAGCTTTCTTT
TRBJ1-1	TRBV15	NA	NA	CATSSQQGYTEAFF	TGTGCCACCAGCAGCCAACAGGGCTACACTGAAGCTTTCTTT
TRBJ1-6	TRBV6-5	NA	TRBD1	CARGTGDNSPLHF	TGTGCCAGGGGGACAGGTGATAATTCACCCCTCCACTTT
TRBJ1-1	TRBV10-1	few	NA	CASSDRSRPRGGEAFF	TGCGCCAGCAGTGACCGGTCCCGACCCCGCGGGGGGGAAGCTTTCTTT
TRBJ2-1	TRBV24-1	NA	TRBD2	CATSDSRGGFYNEQFF	TGTGCCACCAGTGACTCGCGGGGGGGGTTTTACAATGAGCAGTTCTTC
TRBJ2-1	TRBV16	NA	TRBD1	CASSSDRGHSNEQFF	TGTGCCAGCAGCTCTGACAGGGGGCACAGCAATGAGCAGTTCTTC
TRBJ1-2	TRBV30	once	NA	CAWQEQGGYTF	TGTGCCTGGCAGGAGCAGGGAGGCTACACCTTC
TRBJ1-1	TRBV18	NA	TRBD1	CASSPVTGTVNTEAFF	TGTGCCAGCTCACCAGTGACAGGGACAGTGAACACTGAAGCTTTCTTT
TRBJ1-1	TRBV20-1	once	TRBD1	CSGTGGTEAFF	TGCAGTGGGACAGGCGGCACTGAAGCTTTCTTT
TRBJ1-2	TRBV11-2	NA	TRBD1	CASSLRQGGGYTF	TGTGCCAGCAGCTTAAGACAGGGAGGAGGCTACACCTTC
TRBJ2-7	TRBV5-1	NA	NA	CASSFAGSSYEQYF	TGCGCCAGCAGCTTTGCGGGTAGCTCCTACGAGCAGTACTTC
TRBJ2-3	TRBV15	NA	NA	CATSETTGPDTQYF	TGTGCCACCAGTGAGACAACCGGTCCAGATACGCAGTATTTT
TRBJ1-1	TRBV7-2	NA	TRBD1	CASSGQLNTEAFF	TGTGCCAGCTCGGGACAGCTGAACACTGAAGCTTTCTTT
TRBJ2-7	TRBV5-1	NA	TRBD1	CASSPFGTGNEQYF	TGCGCCAGCAGCCCCTTCGGGACAGGGAACGAGCAGTACTTC
TRBJ2-3	TRBV5-6	few	NA	CASSLPVLTDTQYF	TGTGCCAGCAGCTTGCCGGTTCTGACAGATACGCAGTATTTT
TRBJ2-7	TRBV6-5	NA	NA	CASSGRRGYYEQYF	TGTGCCAGCAGCGGACGTCGGGGTTATTACGAGCAGTACTTC
TRBJ1-5	TRBV6-2/TRBV6-3	NA	TRBD1	CASSYTGTGVQPQHF	TGTGCCAGCAGTTATACGGGGACAGGGGTGCAGCCCCAGCATTTT
TRBJ1-1	TRBV28	NA	NA	CASSRAGTSNTEAFF	TGTGCCAGCAGCCGTGCCGGGACATCGAACACTGAAGCTTTCTTT
TRBJ2-6	TRBV5-1	once	NA	CASSSSFYGSGANVLTF	TGCGCCAGCAGCTCTTCCTTCTACGGTTCTGGGGCCAACGTCCTGACTTTC